The sample holds a few counts of the clone carrying this T cell receptor (beta chain). The junction departs from germline at one end; a sequencing error may be responsible. Germline V gives CDR1 LGHDT, CDR2 YNNKEL (reference sequence). The CDR3 runs to 17 residues. The entry originates in a study of response to subunit inactivated influenza vaccine. TCRdb itself ran the RT-PCR reads through MiXCR, one entry per CDR3 protein. In the table there are some 540,000 distinct CDR3 sequences, approximately 22% of which are singletons. Another study also made use of these data, one on T cells expressing NK-cell markers. Per that paper: With UMIs, 5'RACE template switching was used to make TCR beta cDNA. Seven sequenced donors out of eight were HCMV-seropositive, one seronegative. Expanded NKG2C+ T cell clones had unclear HCMV specificity.

The sequencing used CD4+ T cells sorted from PBMCs, collected 11 to 12 days after vaccination. The chain uses TRBV3-1 and TRBJ2-3; 13 bases are a match to TRBD2. This receptor was identified in a middle-aged man who received an inactivated influenza vaccine. CDR3 region: CASSQGWTSGSKDTLYF. CDR3 sequence (DNA): TGTGCCAGCAGCCAAGGGTGGACTAGCGGGAGTAAAGATACGCTGTATTTT.